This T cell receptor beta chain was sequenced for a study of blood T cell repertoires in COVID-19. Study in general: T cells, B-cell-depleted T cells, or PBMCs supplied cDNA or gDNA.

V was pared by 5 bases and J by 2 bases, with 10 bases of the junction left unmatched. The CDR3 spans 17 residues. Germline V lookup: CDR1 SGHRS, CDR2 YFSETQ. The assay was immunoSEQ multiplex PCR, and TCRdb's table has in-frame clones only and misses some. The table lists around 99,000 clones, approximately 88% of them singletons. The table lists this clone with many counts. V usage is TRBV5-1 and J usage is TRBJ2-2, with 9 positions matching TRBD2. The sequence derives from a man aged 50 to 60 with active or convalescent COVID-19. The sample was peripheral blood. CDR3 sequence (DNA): TGCGCCAGCAGTCGGTTAGCGGGAGAGGAAAACACCGGGGAGCTGTTTTTT. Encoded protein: CASSRLAGEENTGELFF.